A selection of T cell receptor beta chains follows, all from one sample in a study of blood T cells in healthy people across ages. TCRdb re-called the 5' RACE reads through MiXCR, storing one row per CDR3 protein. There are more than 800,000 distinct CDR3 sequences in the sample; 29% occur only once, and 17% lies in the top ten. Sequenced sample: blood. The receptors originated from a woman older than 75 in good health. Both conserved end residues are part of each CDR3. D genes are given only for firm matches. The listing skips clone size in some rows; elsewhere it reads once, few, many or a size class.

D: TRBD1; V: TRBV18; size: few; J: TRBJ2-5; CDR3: CASSPTRTLTGGRETQYF; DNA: TGTGCCAGCTCACCAACCAGGACCTTGACAGGGGGCAGAGAGACCCAGTACTTC
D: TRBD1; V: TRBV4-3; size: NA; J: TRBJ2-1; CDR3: CASSPWQGDYNEQFF; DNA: TGCGCCAGCAGCCCATGGCAGGGGGACTACAATGAGCAGTTCTTC
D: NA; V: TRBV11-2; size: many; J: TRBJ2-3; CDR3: CASTTGVTDTQYF; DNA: TGTGCCAGCACCACGGGCGTTACAGATACGCAGTATTTT
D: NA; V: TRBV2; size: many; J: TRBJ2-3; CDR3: CASSGQIYTDTQYF; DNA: TGTGCCAGCAGTGGCCAGATTTACACAGATACGCAGTATTTT
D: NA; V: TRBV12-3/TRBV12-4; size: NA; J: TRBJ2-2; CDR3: CASSLGGTGTGELFF; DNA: TGTGCCAGCAGTTTAGGCGGGACCGGAACCGGGGAGCTGTTTTTT
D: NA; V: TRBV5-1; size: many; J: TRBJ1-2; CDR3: CASSLLTTDYGYTF; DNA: TGCGCCAGCAGCTTACTCACAACGGACTATGGCTACACCTTC
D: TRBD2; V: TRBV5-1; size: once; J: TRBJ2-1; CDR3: CASSPGTKSEQFF; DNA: TGCGCCAGCAGCCCGGGGACTAAAAGTGAGCAGTTCTTC
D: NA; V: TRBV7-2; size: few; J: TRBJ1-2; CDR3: CASIPQTANYGYTF; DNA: TGTGCCAGCATCCCACAGACAGCTAACTATGGCTACACCTTC
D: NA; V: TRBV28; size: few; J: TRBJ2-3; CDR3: CASRRLGLATDTQYF; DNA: TGTGCCAGCAGAAGACTAGGGTTGGCCACAGATACGCAGTATTTT
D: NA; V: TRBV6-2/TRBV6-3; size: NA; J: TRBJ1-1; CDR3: CASSYSRTEPETKAFF; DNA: TGTGCCAGCAGTTACTCGAGGACAGAACCAGAAACCAAAGCTTTCTTT
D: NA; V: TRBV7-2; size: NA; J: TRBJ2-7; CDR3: CASSLVGSSSGTSYEQYF; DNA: TGTGCCAGCAGCTTAGTCGGGTCTTCAAGCGGTACCTCCTACGAGCAGTACTTC
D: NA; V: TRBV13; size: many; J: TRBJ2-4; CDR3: CASSPGGRGTNIQYF; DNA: TGTGCCAGCAGCCCAGGGGGGCGCGGGACAAACATTCAGTACTTC
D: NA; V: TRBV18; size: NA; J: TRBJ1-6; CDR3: CASSPADHSNSPLHF; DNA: TGTGCCAGCTCACCGGCGGACCACAGCAATTCACCCCTCCACTTT
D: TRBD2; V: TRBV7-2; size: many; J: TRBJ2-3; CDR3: CASSPKGASGGPNTQYF; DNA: TGTGCCAGCAGCCCCAAGGGAGCTAGCGGGGGCCCCAATACGCAGTATTTT
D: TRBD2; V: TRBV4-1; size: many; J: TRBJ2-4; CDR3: CASSRGPTSGGAGNIQYF; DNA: TGCGCCAGCAGCCGGGGCCCGACTAGCGGGGGGGCAGGAAACATTCAGTACTTC
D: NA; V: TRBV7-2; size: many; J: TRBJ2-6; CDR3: CASSKRHSGANVLTF; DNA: TGTGCCAGCAGCAAGAGGCACTCTGGGGCCAACGTCCTGACTTTC
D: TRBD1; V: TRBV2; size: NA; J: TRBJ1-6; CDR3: CASGFPRGQGEKNNSPLHF; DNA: TGTGCCAGCGGTTTTCCCCGAGGTCAGGGGGAGAAAAATAATTCACCCCTTCACTTT
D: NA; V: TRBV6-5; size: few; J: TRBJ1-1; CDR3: CASSGHGGTEAFF; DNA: TGTGCCAGCAGTGGGCACGGGGGCACTGAAGCTTTCTTT
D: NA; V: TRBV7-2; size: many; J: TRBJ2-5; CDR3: CASSLARQETQYF; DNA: TGTGCCAGCAGCTTAGCTAGACAAGAGACCCAGTACTTC
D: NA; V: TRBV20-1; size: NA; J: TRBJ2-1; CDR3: CSARDYDLGRAGYGETQFF; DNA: TGCAGTGCTAGAGATTACGACTTGGGCAGGGCGGGTTATGGGGAGACCCAGTTCTTC
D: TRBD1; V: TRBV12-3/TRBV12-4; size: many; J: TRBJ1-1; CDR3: CASSSTTGVTEAFF; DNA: TGTGCCAGCAGTTCCACCACAGGGGTCACTGAAGCTTTCTTT
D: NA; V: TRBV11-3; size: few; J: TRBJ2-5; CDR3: CASSLDNRAGETQYF; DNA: TGTGCCAGCAGCTTAGATAACAGGGCCGGGGAGACCCAGTACTTC
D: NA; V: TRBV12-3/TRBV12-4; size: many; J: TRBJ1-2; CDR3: CASSSNTNYGYTF; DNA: TGTGCCAGCAGTTCTAATACTAACTATGGCTACACCTTC
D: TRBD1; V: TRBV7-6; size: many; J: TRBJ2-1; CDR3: CASSLMTGDNEQFF; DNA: TGTGCCAGCAGCCTAATGACAGGGGACAATGAGCAGTTCTTC
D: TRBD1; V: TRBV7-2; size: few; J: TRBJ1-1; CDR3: CASSPQGGVNTEAFF; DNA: TGTGCCAGCAGCCCCCAGGGGGGGGTGAACACTGAAGCTTTCTTT
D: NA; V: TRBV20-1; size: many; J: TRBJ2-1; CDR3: CSGATVRLYNEQFF; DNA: TGCAGTGGGGCTACGGTTCGGCTATATAATGAGCAGTTCTTC
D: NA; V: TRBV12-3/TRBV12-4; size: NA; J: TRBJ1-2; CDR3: CASSLGDRSPGYTF; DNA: TGTGCCAGCAGTTTAGGTGACAGAAGCCCAGGCTACACCTTC
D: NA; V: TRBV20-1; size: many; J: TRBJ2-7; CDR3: CSAPWLGEQYF; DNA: TGCAGTGCTCCCTGGTTGGGCGAGCAGTACTTC